What follows describes a single T cell receptor beta chain. What it binds is not known. Germline V gene lookup returns CDR1 MGHDK and CDR2 SYGVNS. The trim removed 5 bases at V and 4 bases at J, leaving 6 bases unmatched. This CDR3 has 15 amino acids. As for treatment: approximately 18 received Ad26.COV2.S at low or high dose, single or two shots; about five received placebo; per-sample allocation not given. Sample collection was performed on day 63 after the first vaccine or placebo injection. The source of the sample is a study of Ad26.COV2.S vaccination and SARS-CoV-2 variants. Study-wide results and limits: Vaccine recipients posted higher spike-specific TCR breadth than their placebo counterparts.

Profiled with immunoSEQ multiplex PCR; TCRdb holds only in-frame clones, not every one. The data contain 250,000 to 300,000 clones, roughly 86% of them singletons. The sequencing used peripheral blood, collected in a trial of Ad26.COV2.S vaccine versus placebo. This sequence originates from a person aged 18-60 years who received the Ad26.COV2.S COVID-19 vaccine or a placebo. The chain combines TRBV25-1 with TRBJ2-5; TRBD2 matches 11 bases. The CDR3 loop is CASSNSGGALETQYF. CDR3 DNA sequence: TGTGCCAGCAGTAATAGCGGGGGGGCCTTAGAGACCCAGTACTTC.